Many counts were recorded for the clone carrying this T cell receptor beta chain. Its antigen is not known. This entry comes from a study of T cells in Graves' hyperthyroidism and ophthalmopathy. Points from the study as a whole: Blood also contained most expanded thyroid clonotypes above 0.001.

Researchers took RNA transcripts and amplified the TCR beta CDR3 regions from them. An initial round of RT-PCR targeting the TCR CDR3 relied on the HTBI primer set. TCRdb ran MiXCR on the multiplex PCR reads and lists one entry per CDR3 protein. The repertoire consists of about 690,000 distinct CDR3 sequences, with 17% occurring once and the leading ten covering roughly a sixth. Among the patients, aged 18 to 65, hyperthyroidism was newly diagnosed and had lasted under 2 months. Thyroid ultrasound, orbital computed tomography, clinical symptoms, and serum thyroxine and TRAb underpinned diagnoses. PBMCs came from around 9.7 ml fresh peripheral blood. This CDR3 contains 15 residues. Trimming at V came to 8 bases and at J to 2 bases, leaving 10 bases not matched to a gene. Looked up from germline, CDR1 is MNHEY and CDR2 is SVGEGT.

The sequencing sample was made of blood. The sequence came from a man aged 45-60 years with Graves' hyperthyroidism. V is TRBV6-2 or TRBV6-3 and J is TRBJ2-7; 9 bases are a match to TRBD1. The chain's CDR3 is CASGDPGQGTYEQYF. CDR3 coding DNA: TGTGCCAGCGGGGATCCGGGACAGGGAACCTACGAGCAGTACTTC.